What follows describes a single T cell receptor (beta chain). Recruits, aged roughly 18 to 89 years, lived in some 25 US areas. Resolution of symptoms, clearance, or two negative PCRs was present in recovered Cohort 3 donors. Per the original data handling: Researchers report that nucleated cell counts were estimated from reference gene primer amplification. Data came from immunoSEQ multiplex PCR; TCRdb stores just in-frame clones and leaves some out. V, J and clone size are those of that table, while D and trimming were read from the DNA. The table lists about 140,000 clones, approximately 90% of them singletons. The sample is drawn from a study of blood T cell repertoires in COVID-19. Study-wide context: Donors in the United States, Italy and Spain gave samples during acute or convalescent COVID-19.

The CDR3 spans 16 residues. V gave up 5 bases and J gave up 6 bases; unmatched junction bases: 12. Germline values: CDR1 MNHEY, CDR2 SMNVEV (reference sequence). The gene calls are TRBV27 and TRBJ2-1, with TRBD2 matching 8 bases. The source of this sequence is a man in his fifties or sixties who had recovered from COVID-19. Sequencing input: PBMCs or T cells enriched from blood (not recorded which). CDR3 protein: CASSPRLASFANEQFF. CDR3 nucleotide sequence: TGTGCCAGCAGTCCACGACTAGCGTCCTTCGCCAATGAGCAGTTCTTC.